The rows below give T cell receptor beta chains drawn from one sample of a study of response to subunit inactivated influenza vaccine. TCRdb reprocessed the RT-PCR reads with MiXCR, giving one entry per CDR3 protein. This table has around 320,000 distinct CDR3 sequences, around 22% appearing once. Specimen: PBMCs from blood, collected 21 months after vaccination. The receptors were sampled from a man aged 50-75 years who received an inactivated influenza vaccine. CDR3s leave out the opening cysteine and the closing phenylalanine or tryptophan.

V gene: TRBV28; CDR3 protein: ASMPSAASYEQY
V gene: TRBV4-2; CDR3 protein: ASSQGGLFRYGYT
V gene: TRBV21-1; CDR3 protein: ASSNRTVMNTEAF
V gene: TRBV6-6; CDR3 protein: ASSYDGNTEAF
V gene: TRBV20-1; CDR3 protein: SASPDGDSNQPQH
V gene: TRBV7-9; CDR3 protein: ASSPNRNTEAF
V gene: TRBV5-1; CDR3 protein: ASSLAGGGEAEAF
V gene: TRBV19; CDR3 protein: ASSMLRQGVGTGELF
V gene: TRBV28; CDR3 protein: ASRQGRTKLAKNIQY
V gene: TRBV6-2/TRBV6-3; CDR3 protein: ASSLRLPDRNTYEQY
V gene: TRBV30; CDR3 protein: AWSVDRTALAKNIQY
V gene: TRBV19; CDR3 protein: ASNDGGTYNEQF
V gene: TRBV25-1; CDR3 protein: ASSEARTGPPLNTEAF
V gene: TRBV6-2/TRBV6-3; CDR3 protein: ASSYRQNTEAF
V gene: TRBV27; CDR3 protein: ASSFGRGVGEQY